Shown below are 13 T cell receptor beta chains from a single sample sequenced in a study of OX40 agonist ivuxolimab in advanced cancers. Clones were read by immunoSEQ multiplex PCR, and TCRdb kept only the in-frame ones, dropping some. This sample carries fewer than 80,000 clones, roughly nine tenths of them seen once, and the ten largest clones take approximately 4%. The sequences come from CD4+ or CD8+ T cells sorted from blood, collected in a trial of the OX40 agonist ivuxolimab. These receptors all come from an adult with an advanced solid tumor such as melanoma, head and neck, liver or kidney cancer.

The CDR3 protein is CASSMTSGSHSEQFF. CDR3 nucleotides: TGTGCCAGCAGCATGACTAGCGGGAGTCATAGTGAGCAGTTCTTC. V usage is TRBV5-4 and J usage is TRBJ2-1; 12 nucleotides match TRBD2. The germline V gene has CDR1 SGHNT and CDR2 YYREEE (reference sequence). This CDR3 comprises 15 residues. V was clipped by 4 bases and J by 9 bases; unmatched bases: 8.

J is TRBJ1-1 and V is TRBV7-9; D might be TRBD1 (6 bases). This CDR3 spans 16 amino acids. Trimming removed 3 bases from V and 0 bases from J, with 14 bases in between. Germline values: CDR1 SEHNR, CDR2 FQNEAQ (reference sequence). CDR3 in amino acids: CASSFTGGLMNTEAFF. CDR3 DNA sequence: TGTGCCAGCAGCTTCACTGGGGGCCTCATGAACACTGAAGCTTTCTTT. Drawing the rest from reference TRBV7-9 and TRBJ1-1, the complete variable domain is DTGVSQNPRHKITKRGQNVTFRCDPISEHNRLYWYRQTLGQGPEFLTYFQNEAQLEKSRLLSDRFSAERPKGSFSTLEIQRTEQGDSAMYLCASSFTGGLMNTEAFFGQGTRLTVV.

V is TRBV15 and J is TRBJ2-2; TRBD2 matches at 9 bases. Germline CDR1 LNHNV, CDR2 YYDKDF (reference sequence). This CDR3 region has 17 residues. V gave up 5 bases and J gave up 1 base; unmatched junction bases: 8. In DNA, the CDR3 is TGTGCCACCAGCGAAGCGGGAGGAAGAATGAACACCGGGGAGCTGTTTTTT. This gives the protein CATSEAGGRMNTGELFF.

The chain couples TRBV6-6 to TRBJ2-3; 8 bases align to TRBD1. Germline trimming cut 7 bases from V and 6 bases from J; bases unmatched to any gene: 9. Germline V CDR1 and CDR2: MNHNY, SVGAGI (reference sequence). There are 14 residues in the CDR3. CDR3 residues: CASKPQGARDTQYF. CDR3 DNA sequence: TGTGCCAGCAAACCCCAGGGGGCGCGGGATACGCAGTATTTT.

The count of this clone is one. The rearrangement links TRBV7-8 to TRBJ1-1, with a tentative D call TRBD1 (6 bases). There are 13 residues in the CDR3. Germline CDR1 is SGHVS and CDR2 is FQNEAQ. Deletions cut 7 bases from V and 8 bases from J, with 17 bases between. CDR3 nucleotides: TGTGCCAGCACCGGTCGACTAACAGGGGAAGCTTTCTTT. This translates into CASTGRLTGEAFF.

The chain carries TRBV7-9 and TRBJ2-7; weak D call: TRBD2 (6 bases). V lost 5 bases and J 0 bases, leaving 14 bases between the germline ends. The CDR3 contains 15 residues. Germline V CDR1 and CDR2: SEHNR, FQNEAQ (reference sequence). The CDR3 DNA sequence: TGTGCCAGCAGCCCCGGGGGTGGGAGCTCCTACGAGCAGTACTTC. As protein: CASSPGGGSSYEQYF.

This clone has a single count. The chain links TRBV6-4 to TRBJ1-2; D is unclear. Trimming shortened V by 2 bases and J by 5 bases, and 6 bases separated the two germline ends. Germline V gene data show CDR1 as MRHNA and CDR2 as SNTAGT. The CDR3 totals 12 residues. CDR3 in amino acids: CASSDPAYGYTF. CDR3 in DNA: TGTGCCAGCAGTGACCCAGCTTATGGCTACACCTTC.

A remark on this clone: In the same sample, other DNA sequences code for this CDR3. This chain joins TRBV30 and TRBJ2-7; D is perhaps TRBD2 (6 bases). The V gene lost 0 bases and the J gene lost 0 bases, with 9 bases spanning the gap. The CDR3 is made up of 14 amino acids. Germline CDR1 and CDR2: GTSNPN and SVGIG (reference sequence). CDR3 residues: CAWSVGGSSYEQYF. DNA for the CDR3: TGTGCCTGGAGTGTTGGGGGGAGCTCCTACGAGCAGTACTTC. Full variable domain (rest looked up from reference TRBV30 and TRBJ2-7): SQTIHQWPATLVQPVGSPLSLECTVEGTSNPNLYWYRQAAGRGLQLLFYSVGIGQISSEVPQNLSASRPQDRQFILSSKKLLLSDSGFYLCAWSVGGSSYEQYFGPGTRLTVT.

This clone was seen more than once but under ten times. This chain joins TRBV5-1 and TRBJ1-2; TRBD1 agrees at 10 bases. The CDR3 spans 14 residues. The V segment lost 0 bases and the J segment 5 bases; nucleotides outside the gene matches: 1. Germline assignment: CDR1 SGHRS and CDR2 YFSETQ. CDR3 in DNA: TGCGCCAGCAGCTTGGGACAGGGGGCGTATGGCTACACCTTC. Translation gives CASSLGQGAYGYTF. Full variable domain (rest looked up from reference TRBV5-1 and TRBJ1-2): KAGVTQTPRYLIKTRGQQVTLSCSPISGHRSVSWYQQTPGQGLQFLFEYFSETQRNKGNFPGRFSGRQFSNSRSEMNVSTLELGDSALYLCASSLGQGAYGYTFGSGTRLTVV.

The gene calls are TRBV7-9 and TRBJ1-5; D gene uncertain. The length of the CDR3 is 13 residues. V was shortened by 5 bases and J by 5 bases, with 10 bases between the two germline ends. Germline V gene data show CDR1 as SEHNR and CDR2 as FQNEAQ (reference sequence). CDR3 nucleotide sequence: TGTGCCAGCAGCCGTGAAAAGGATCAGCCCCAGCATTTT. Its translation: CASSREKDQPQHF. Together with reference TRBV7-9 and TRBJ1-5, the CDR3 gives the full variable domain: DTGVSQNPRHKITKRGQNVTFRCDPISEHNRLYWYRQTLGQGPEFLTYFQNEAQLEKSRLLSDRFSAERPKGSFSTLEIQRTEQGDSAMYLCASSREKDQPQHFGDGTRLSIL.

V usage is TRBV19 and J usage is TRBJ1-4; no definite D call. The ends were cut back, 10 bases at V and 6 bases at J, with 15 bases in the middle. The length of the CDR3 is 13 residues. Per germline, CDR1 LNHDA and CDR2 SQIVND (reference sequence). The CDR3 coding sequence is TGTGCCACCTCACGTGGTAATTATGAAAAACTGTTTTTT. This gives the protein CATSRGNYEKLFF.

The DNA for the CDR3 is TGTGCCAGCAGTTTATACATGCGGAATGAGCAGTTCTTC. Translation: CASSLYMRNEQFF. The chain recombines TRBV28 with TRBJ2-1; D call uncertain. The length of the CDR3 is 13 residues. Germline V lookup: CDR1 MDHEN, CDR2 SYDVKM. V lost 1 base, J lost 7 bases, and 8 bases lay in between.

The rearrangement uses TRBV6-1 and TRBJ2-7; 12 nucleotides agree with TRBD2. CDR3 length: 14 residues. From germline, CDR1 is MNHNS and CDR2 SASEGT. Germline trimming cut 8 bases from V and 0 bases from J; bases unmatched to any gene: 2. The CDR3, as DNA: TGTGCCAGCCGACTAGCGGGAGCCTCCTACGAGCAGTACTTC. It codes for CASRLAGASYEQYF.